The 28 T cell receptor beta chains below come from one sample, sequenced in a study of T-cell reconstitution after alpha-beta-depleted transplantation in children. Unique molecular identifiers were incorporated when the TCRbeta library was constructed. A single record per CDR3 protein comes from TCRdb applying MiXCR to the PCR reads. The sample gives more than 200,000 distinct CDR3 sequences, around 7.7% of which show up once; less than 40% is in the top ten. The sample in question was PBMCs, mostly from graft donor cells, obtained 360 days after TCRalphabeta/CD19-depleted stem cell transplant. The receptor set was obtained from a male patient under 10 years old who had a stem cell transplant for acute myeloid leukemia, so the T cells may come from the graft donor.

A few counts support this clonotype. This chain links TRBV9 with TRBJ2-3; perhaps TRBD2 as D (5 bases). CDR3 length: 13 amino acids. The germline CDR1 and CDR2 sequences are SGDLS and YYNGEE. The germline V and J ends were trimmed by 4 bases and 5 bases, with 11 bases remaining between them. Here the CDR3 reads CASSLIRGDTQYF. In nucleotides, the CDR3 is TGTGCCAGCAGCCTCATTCGGGGAGATACGCAGTATTTT. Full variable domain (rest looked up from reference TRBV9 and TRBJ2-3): DSGVTQTPKHLITATGQRVTLRCSPRSGDLSVYWYQQSLDQGLQFLIQYYNGEERAKGNILERFSAQQFPDLHSELNLSSLELGDSALYFCASSLIRGDTQYFGPGTRLTVL.

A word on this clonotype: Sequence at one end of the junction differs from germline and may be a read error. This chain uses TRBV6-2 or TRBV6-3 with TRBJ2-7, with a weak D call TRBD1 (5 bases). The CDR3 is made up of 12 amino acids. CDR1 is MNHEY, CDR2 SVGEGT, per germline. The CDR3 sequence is CASSYGKGRPIF. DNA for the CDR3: TGTGCCAGCAGTTACGGGAAGGGGCGGCCAATCTTC.

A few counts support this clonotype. This CDR3 reads CASSTRLAGATDTQYF. The DNA of the CDR3 is TGTGCCAGCAGCACCCGACTAGCGGGGGCCACAGATACGCAGTATTTT. This chain links TRBV9 with TRBJ2-3; TRBD2 aligns across 12 bases. Unmatched junction bases numbered 5, after V lost 4 bases and J lost 2 bases. The CDR3 covers 16 residues. In germline, CDR1 is SGDLS, CDR2 YYNGEE.

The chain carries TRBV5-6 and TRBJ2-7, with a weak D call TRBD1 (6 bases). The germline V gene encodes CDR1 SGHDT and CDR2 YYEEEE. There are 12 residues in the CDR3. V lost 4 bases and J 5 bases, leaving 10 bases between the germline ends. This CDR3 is CASSAQGNEQYV. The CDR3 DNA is TGTGCCAGCAGCGCACAGGGTAACGAGCAGTACGTC.

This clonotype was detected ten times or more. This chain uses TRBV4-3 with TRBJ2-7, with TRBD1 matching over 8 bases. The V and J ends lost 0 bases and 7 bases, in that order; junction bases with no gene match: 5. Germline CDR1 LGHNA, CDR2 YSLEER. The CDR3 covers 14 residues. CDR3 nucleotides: TGCGCCAGCAGCCAAGATACGGACAGGGCTGAGCAGTACTTC. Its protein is CASSQDTDRAEQYF.

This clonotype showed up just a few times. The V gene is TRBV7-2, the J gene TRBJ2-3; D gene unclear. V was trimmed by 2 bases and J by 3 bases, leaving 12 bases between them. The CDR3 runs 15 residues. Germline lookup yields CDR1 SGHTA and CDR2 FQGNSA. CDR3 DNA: TGTGCCAGCAGCTTAAAGAGACCCGGAACAGATACGCAGTATTTT. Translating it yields CASSLKRPGTDTQYF.

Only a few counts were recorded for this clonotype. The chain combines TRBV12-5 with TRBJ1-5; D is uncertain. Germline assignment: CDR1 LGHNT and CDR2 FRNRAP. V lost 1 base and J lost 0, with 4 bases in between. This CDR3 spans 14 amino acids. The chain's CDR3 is CASGLGGSNQPQHF. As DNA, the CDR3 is TGTGCTAGTGGTTTGGGAGGTAGCAATCAGCCCCAGCATTTT.

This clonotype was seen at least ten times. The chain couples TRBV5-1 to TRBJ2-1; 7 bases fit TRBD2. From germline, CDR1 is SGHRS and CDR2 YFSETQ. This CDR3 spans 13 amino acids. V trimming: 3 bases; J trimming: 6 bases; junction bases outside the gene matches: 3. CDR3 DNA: TGCGCCAGCAGCTGGACTAGGGGCAATGAGCAGTTCTTC. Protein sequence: CASSWTRGNEQFF.

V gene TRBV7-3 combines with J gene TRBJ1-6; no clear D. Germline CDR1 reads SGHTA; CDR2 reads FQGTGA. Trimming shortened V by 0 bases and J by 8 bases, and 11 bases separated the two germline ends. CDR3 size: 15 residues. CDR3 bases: TGTGCCAGCAGCTTAACGTCCACGGCGGATTCACCCCTCCACTTT. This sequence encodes CASSLTSTADSPLHF.

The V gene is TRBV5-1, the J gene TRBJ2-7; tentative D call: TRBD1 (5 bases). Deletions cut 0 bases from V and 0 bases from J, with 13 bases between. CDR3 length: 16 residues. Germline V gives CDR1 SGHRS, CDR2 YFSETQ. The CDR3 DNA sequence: TGCGCCAGCAGCTTGGACGGCAGGGCCGTCTCCTACGAGCAGTACTTC. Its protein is CASSLDGRAVSYEQYF.

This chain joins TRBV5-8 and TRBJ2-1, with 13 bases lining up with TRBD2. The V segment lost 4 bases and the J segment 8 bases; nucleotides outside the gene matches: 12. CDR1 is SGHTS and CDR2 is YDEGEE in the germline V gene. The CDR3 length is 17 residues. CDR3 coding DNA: TGTGCCAGCAGCCTCAGACTAGCGGGGGGATTCAGCGATGAGCAGTTCTTC. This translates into CASSLRLAGGFSDEQFF.

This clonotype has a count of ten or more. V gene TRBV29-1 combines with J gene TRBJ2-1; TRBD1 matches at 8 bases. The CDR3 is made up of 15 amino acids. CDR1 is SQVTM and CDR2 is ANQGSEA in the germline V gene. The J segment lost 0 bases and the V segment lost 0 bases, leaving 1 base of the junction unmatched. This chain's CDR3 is CSVEDGTGSYNEQFF. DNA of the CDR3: TGCAGCGTTGAAGATGGGACAGGCTCCTACAATGAGCAGTTCTTC.

CDR3 loop: CSAYRDENYEQYF. DNA for the CDR3: TGCAGTGCTTATAGGGACGAGAACTACGAGCAGTACTTC. The genes are TRBV20-1 and TRBJ2-7, with D possibly called TRBD1 or TRBD2 (5 bases each). V gave up 5 bases and J gave up 3 bases, with 14 bases separating them. Germline assignment: CDR1 DFQATT and CDR2 SNEGSKA (reference sequence). The CDR3 spans 13 residues.

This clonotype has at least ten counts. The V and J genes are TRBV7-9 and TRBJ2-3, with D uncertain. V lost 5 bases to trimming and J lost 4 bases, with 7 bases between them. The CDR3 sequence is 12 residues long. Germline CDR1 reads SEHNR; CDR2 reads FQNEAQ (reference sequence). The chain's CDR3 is CASSLPADTQYF. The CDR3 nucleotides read TGTGCCAGCAGCCTCCCCGCAGATACGCAGTATTTT.

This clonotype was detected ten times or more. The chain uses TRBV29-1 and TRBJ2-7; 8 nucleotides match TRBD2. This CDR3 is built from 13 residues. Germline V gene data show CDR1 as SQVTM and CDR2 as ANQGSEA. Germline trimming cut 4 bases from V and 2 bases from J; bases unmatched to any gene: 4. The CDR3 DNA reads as TGCAGCGTTGCTGCGGGAGGCGCCTACGAGCAGTACTTC. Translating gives CSVAAGGAYEQYF.

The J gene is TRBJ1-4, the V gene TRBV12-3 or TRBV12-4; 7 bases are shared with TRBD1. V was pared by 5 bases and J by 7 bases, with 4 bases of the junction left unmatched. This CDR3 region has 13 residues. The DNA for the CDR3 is TGTGCCAGCAGTCCCCGACAGGGTGAAAAACTGTTTTTT. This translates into CASSPRQGEKLFF.

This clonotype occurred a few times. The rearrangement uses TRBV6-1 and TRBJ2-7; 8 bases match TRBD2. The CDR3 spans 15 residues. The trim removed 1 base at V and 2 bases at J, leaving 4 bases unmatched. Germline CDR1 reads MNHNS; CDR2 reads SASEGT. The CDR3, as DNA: TGTGCCAGCAGTGAAGGGTCGGGGGGGACCTACGAGCAGTACGTC. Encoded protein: CASSEGSGGTYEQYV.

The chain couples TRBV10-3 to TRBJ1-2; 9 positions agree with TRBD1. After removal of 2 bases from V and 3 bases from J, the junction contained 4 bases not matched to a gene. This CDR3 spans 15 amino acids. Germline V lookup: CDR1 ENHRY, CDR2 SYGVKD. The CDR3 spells CAISEGTGGDYGYTF. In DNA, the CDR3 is TGTGCCATCAGTGAGGGAACAGGGGGCGACTATGGCTACACCTTC.

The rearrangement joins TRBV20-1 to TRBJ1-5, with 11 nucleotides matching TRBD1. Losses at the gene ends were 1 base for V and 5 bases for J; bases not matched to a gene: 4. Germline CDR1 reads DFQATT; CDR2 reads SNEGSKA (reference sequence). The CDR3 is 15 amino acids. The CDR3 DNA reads TGCAGTGCTAGAGTGATGGGACAGGGGGATCAGCCCCAGCATTTT. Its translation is CSARVMGQGDQPQHF.

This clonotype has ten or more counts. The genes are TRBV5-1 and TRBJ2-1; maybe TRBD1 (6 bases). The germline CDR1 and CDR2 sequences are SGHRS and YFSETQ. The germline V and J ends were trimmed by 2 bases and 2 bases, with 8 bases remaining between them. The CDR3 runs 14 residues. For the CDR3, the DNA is TGCGCCAGCAGCTTACAGGGCCCCTACAATGAGCAGTTCTTC. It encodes CASSLQGPYNEQFF.

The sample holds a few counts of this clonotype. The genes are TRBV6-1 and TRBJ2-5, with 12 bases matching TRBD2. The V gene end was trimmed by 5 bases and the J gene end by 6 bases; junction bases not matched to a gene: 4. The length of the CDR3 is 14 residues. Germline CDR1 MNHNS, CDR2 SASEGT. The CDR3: CASSLAGGPKTQYF. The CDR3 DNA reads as TGTGCCAGCAGTCTAGCGGGAGGGCCAAAGACCCAGTACTTC.

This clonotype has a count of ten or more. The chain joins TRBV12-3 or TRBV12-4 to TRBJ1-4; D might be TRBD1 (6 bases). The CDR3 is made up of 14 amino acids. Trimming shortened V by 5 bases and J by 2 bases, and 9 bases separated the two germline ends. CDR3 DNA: TGTGCCAGCAGTCCCCAGGGGACTAATGAAAAACTGTTTTTT. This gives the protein CASSPQGTNEKLFF.

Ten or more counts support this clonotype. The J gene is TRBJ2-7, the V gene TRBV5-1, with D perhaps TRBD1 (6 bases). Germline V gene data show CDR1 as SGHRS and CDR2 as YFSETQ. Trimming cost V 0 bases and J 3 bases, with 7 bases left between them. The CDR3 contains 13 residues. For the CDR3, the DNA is TGCGCCAGCAGCTTGGTCAGGGGCTACGAGCAGTACTTC. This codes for CASSLVRGYEQYF. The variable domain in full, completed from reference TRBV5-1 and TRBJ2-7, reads KAGVTQTPRYLIKTRGQQVTLSCSPISGHRSVSWYQQTPGQGLQFLFEYFSETQRNKGNFPGRFSGRQFSNSRSEMNVSTLELGDSALYLCASSLVRGYEQYFGPGTRLTVT.

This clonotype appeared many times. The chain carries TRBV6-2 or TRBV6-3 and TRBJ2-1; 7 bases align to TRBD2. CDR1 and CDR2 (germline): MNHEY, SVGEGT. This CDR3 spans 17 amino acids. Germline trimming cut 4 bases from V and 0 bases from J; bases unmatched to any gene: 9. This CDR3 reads CASSFPLADYSYNEQFF. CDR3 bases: TGTGCCAGCAGTTTTCCTCTAGCGGATTACTCCTACAATGAGCAGTTCTTC.

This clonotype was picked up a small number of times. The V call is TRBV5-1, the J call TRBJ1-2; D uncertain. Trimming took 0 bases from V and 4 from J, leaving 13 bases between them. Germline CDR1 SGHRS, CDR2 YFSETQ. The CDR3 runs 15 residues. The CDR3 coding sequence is TGCGCCAGCAGCTTGGTCCCTTACACCCGCTATGGCTACACCTTC. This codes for CASSLVPYTRYGYTF.

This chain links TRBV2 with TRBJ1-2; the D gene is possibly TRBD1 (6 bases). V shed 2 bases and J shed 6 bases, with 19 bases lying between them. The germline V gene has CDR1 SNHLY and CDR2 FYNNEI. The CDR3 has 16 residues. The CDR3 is CASSEPRGGRSNGYTF. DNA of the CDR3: TGTGCCAGCAGTGAACCGAGGGGGGGCAGGTCTAATGGCTACACCTTC.

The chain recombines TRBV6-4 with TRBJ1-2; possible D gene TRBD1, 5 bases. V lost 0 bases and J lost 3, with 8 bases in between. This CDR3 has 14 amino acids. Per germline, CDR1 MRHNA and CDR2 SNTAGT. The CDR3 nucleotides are TGTGCCAGCAGTGACTCCGACAGCTACTATGGCTACACCTTC. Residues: CASSDSDSYYGYTF.

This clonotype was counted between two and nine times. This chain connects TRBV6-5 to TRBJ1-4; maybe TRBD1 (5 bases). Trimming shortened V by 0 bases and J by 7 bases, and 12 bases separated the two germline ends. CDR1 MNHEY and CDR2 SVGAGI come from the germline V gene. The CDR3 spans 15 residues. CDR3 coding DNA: TGTGCCAGCAGTTACTCGGGGGGGTATGGTGAAAAACTGTTTTTT. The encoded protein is CASSYSGGYGEKLFF.